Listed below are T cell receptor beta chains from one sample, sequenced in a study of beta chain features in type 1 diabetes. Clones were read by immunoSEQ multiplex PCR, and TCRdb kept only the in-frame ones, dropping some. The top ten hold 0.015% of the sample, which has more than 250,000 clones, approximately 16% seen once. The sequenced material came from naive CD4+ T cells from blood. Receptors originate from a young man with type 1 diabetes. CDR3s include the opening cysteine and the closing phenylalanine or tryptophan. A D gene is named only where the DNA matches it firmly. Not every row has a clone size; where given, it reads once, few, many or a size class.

DNA: TGTGCCAGCAGCGTAGGTCGCAGTGGCTATGGCTACACCTTC
CDR3: CASSVGRSGYGYTF
D: NA
size: NA
V: TRBV9
J: TRBJ1-2

DNA: TGTGCCAGTGTTGCAACCTGGCAGGGTGGCCACGAGCAGTACTTC
CDR3: CASVATWQGGHEQYF
D: NA
size: few
V: TRBV19
J: TRBJ2-7

DNA: TGTGCCAGTAGCGGGCCGAGCTCCTACAATGAGCAGTTCTTC
CDR3: CASSGPSSYNEQFF
D: TRBD2
size: few
V: TRBV7-9
J: TRBJ2-1

DNA: TGTGCCAGCAGCCCGGGACTAGCGGGGGGCCTTCCTTACAATGAGCAGTTCTTC
CDR3: CASSPGLAGGLPYNEQFF
D: TRBD2
size: NA
V: TRBV5-5
J: TRBJ2-1

DNA: TGTGCCAGCAGCTCCAGACTAGCGGGAGGCTACGTCACAGATACGCAGTATTTT
CDR3: CASSSRLAGGYVTDTQYF
D: TRBD2
size: few
V: TRBV7-9
J: TRBJ2-3

DNA: TGTGCCAGCAGTTACCAGGATACGCAGTATTTT
CDR3: CASSYQDTQYF
D: NA
size: NA
V: TRBV6-5
J: TRBJ2-3

DNA: TGTGCCAGCAGGTCAAACTACGAGCAGTACTTC
CDR3: CASRSNYEQYF
D: NA
size: NA
V: TRBV28
J: TRBJ2-7

DNA: TGTGCCAGTAGTATCAGGGCTACCTACAATGAGCAGTTCTTC
CDR3: CASSIRATYNEQFF
D: NA
size: NA
V: TRBV19
J: TRBJ2-1

DNA: TGTGCCAGCGGACACAGGGTCCCGTACGAGCAGTACTTC
CDR3: CASGHRVPYEQYF
D: NA
size: NA
V: TRBV7-8
J: TRBJ2-7

DNA: TGCGCCAGCAGCCAAGATTCCCTCTATGGCTACACCTTC
CDR3: CASSQDSLYGYTF
D: NA
size: few
V: TRBV4-1
J: TRBJ1-2

DNA: TGTGCCAGCAGCTTAGGGCGGGGGGGCCTTAATACGCAGTATTTT
CDR3: CASSLGRGGLNTQYF
D: TRBD2
size: few
V: TRBV7-2
J: TRBJ2-3

DNA: TGTGCCAGCAGTTACGGGGCGGCGGAGACCCAGTACTTC
CDR3: CASSYGAAETQYF
D: NA
size: few
V: TRBV6-5
J: TRBJ2-5

DNA: TGTGCCACCAGCAGAGGTCCAGGATTTTCAGAAGAGACCCAGTACTTC
CDR3: CATSRGPGFSEETQYF
D: NA
size: few
V: TRBV15
J: TRBJ2-5

DNA: TGTGCCAGCTCACTCGTTGGGCAAACGAACACTGAAGCTTTCTTT
CDR3: CASSLVGQTNTEAFF
D: NA
size: few
V: TRBV18
J: TRBJ1-1

DNA: TGTGCCAGCAGCAGCTGGACAGGGTTTGGGAATGAAAAACTGTTTTTT
CDR3: CASSSWTGFGNEKLFF
D: TRBD1
size: few
V: TRBV7-2
J: TRBJ1-4

DNA: TGTGCCAGCAGTTTGGGGAAGGGAGGTAAAACGCAGTATTTT
CDR3: CASSLGKGGKTQYF
D: NA
size: few
V: TRBV27
J: TRBJ2-3

DNA: TGTGCCAGCATACGTAGAACCGGGGAGCTGTTTTTT
CDR3: CASIRRTGELFF
D: NA
size: NA
V: TRBV19
J: TRBJ2-2

DNA: TGTGCCAGCAGCTTGCCGGGGGGGAGCTACAATGAGCAGTTCTTC
CDR3: CASSLPGGSYNEQFF
D: TRBD2
size: few
V: TRBV5-6
J: TRBJ2-1

DNA: TGCGCCAGCAGTCAATCCCGGGCCCGGCGGGATAACTATGGCTACACCTTC
CDR3: CASSQSRARRDNYGYTF
D: NA
size: NA
V: TRBV23-1
J: TRBJ1-2